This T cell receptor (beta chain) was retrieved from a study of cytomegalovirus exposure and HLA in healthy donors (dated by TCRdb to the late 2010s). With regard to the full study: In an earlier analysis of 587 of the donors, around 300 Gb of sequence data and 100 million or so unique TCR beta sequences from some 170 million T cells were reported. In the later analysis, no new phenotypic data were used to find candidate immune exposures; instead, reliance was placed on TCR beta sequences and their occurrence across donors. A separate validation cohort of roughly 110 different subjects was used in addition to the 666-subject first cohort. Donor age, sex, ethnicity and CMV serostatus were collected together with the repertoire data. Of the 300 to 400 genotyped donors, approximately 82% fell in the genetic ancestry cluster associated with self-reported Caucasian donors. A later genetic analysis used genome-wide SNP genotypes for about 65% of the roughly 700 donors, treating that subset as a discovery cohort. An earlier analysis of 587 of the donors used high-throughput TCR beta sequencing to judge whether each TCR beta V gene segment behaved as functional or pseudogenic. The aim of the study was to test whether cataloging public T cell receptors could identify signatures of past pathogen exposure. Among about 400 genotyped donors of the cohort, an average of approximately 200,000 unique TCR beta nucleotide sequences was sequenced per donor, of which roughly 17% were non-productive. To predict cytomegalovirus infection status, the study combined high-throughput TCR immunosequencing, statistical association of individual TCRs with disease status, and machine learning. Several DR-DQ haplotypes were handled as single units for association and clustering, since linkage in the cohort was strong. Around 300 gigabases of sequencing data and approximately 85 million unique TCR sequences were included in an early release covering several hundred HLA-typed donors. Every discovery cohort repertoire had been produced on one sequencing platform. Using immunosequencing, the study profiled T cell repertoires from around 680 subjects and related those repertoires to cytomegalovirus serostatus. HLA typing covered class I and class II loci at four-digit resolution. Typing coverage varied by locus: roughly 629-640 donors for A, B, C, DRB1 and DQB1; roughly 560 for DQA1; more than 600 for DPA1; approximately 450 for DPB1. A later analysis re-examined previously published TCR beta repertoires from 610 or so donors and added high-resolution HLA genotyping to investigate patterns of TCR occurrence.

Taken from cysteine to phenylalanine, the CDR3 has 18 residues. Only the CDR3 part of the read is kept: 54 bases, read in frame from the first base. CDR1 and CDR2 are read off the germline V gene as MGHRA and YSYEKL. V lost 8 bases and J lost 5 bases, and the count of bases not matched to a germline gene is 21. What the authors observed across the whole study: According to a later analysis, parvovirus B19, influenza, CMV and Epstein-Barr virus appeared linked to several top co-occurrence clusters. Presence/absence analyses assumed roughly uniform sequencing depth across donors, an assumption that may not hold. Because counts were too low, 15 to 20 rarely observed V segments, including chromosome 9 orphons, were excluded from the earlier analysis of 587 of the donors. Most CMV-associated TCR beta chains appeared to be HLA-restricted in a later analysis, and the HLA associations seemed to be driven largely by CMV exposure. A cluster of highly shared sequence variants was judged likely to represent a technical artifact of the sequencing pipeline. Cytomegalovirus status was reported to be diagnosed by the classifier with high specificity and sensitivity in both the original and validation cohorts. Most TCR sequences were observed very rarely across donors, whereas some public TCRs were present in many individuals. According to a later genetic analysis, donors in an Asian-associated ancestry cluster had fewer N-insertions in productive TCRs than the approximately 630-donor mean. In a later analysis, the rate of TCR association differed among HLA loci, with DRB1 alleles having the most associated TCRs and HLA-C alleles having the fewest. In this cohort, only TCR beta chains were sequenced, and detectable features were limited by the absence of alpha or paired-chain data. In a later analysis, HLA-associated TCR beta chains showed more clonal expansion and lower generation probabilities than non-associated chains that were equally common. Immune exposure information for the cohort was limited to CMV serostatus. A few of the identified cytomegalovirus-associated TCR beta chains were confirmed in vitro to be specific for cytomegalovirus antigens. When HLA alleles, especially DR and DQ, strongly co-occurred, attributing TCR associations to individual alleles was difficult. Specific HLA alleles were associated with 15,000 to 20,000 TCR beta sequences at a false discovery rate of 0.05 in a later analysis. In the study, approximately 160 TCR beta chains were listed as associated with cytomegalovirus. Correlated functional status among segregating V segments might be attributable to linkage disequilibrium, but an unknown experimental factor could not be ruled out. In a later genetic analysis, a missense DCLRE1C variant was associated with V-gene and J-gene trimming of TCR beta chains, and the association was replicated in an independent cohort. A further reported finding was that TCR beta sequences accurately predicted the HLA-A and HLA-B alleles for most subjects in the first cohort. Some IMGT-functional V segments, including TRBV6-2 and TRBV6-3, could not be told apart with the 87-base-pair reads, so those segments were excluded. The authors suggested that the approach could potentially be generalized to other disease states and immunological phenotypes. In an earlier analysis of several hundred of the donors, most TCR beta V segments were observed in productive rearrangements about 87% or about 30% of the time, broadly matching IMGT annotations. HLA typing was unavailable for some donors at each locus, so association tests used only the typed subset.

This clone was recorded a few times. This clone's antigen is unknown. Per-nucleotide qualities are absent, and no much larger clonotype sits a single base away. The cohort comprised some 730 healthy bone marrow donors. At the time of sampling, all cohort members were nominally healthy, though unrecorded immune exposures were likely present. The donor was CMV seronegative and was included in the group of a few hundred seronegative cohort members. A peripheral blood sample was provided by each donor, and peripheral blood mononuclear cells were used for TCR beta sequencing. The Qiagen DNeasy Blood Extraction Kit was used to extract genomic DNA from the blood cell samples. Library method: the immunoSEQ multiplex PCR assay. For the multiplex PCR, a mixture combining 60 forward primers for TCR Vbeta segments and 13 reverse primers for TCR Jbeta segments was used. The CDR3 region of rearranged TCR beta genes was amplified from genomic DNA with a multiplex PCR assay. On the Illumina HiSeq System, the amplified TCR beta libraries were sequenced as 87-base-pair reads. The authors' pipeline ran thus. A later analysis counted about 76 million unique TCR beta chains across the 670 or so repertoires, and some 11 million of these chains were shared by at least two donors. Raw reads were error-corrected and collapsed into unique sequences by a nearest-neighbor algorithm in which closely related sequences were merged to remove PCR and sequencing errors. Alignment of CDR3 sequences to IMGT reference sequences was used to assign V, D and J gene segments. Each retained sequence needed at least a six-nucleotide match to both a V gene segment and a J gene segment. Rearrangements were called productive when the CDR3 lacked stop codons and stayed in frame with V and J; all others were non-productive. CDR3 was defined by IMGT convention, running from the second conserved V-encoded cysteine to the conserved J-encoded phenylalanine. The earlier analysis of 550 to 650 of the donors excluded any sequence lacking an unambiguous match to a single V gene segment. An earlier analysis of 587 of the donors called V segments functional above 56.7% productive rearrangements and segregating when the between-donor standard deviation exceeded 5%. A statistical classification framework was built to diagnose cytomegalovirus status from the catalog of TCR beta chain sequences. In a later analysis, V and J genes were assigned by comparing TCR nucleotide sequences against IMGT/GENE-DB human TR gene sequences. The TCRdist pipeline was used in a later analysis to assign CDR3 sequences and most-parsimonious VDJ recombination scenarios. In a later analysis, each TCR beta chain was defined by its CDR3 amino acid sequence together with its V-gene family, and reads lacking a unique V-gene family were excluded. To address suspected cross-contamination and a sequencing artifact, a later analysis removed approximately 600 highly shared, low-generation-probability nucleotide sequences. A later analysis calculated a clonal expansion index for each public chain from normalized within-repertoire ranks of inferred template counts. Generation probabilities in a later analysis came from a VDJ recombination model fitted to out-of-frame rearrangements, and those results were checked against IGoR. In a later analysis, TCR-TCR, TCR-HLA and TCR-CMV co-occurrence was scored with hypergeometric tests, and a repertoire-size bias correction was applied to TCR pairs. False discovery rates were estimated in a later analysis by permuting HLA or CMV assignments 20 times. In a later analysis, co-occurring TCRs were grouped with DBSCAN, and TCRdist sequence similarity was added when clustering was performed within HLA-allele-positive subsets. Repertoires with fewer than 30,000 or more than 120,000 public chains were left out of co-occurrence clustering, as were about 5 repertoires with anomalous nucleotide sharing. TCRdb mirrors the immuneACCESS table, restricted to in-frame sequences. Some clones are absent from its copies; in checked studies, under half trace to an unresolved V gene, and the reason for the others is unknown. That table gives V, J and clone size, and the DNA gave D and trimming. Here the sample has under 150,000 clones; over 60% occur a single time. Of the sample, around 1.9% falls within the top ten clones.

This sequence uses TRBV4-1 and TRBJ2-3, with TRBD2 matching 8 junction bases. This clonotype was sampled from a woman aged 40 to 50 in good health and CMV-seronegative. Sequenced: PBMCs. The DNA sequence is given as TGCGCCAGCGGACGGACTAGCTTCCCTTTAACGTGGGGAGATACGCAGTATTTT. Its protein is CASGRTSFPLTWGDTQYF.